The 14 T cell receptor beta chains below were found in one sample sequenced in a study of cytomegalovirus exposure and HLA in healthy donors. This PCR relied on a set of 60 Vbeta primers and 13 Jbeta primers. Here immunoSEQ multiplex PCR was the method, and the copy in TCRdb shows in-frame clones only, minus some. The data contain some 140,000 clones, 60% to 75% of them singletons. Material for sequencing was PBMCs. These receptors were obtained from a man between 18 and 29 years old in good health and CMV-seronegative.

This clone has a single count. The genes are TRBV21-1 and TRBJ2-2; TRBD1 was called by the table and not checked on the DNA. TRBV21-1 is a listed pseudogene. The CDR3 has 16 residues. The CDR3 bases are TGTGCCAGCAGCAGGAGGGACAGGGCGAACACCGGGGAGCTGTTTTTT. The encoded protein is CASSRRDRANTGELFF.

This clone was picked up a small number of times. The chain has TRBV11-2 and TRBJ2-3; 10 positions match TRBD2. This CDR3 is 16 amino acids long. The germline gives CDR1 SGHAT, CDR2 FQNNGV. V lost 3 bases and J lost 7; bases outside the gene matches: 10. The CDR3 DNA sequence: TGTGCCAGCAGCTTCGTGAGGGGACTAGCGCTTCATACGCAGTATTTT. Translating it yields CASSFVRGLALHTQYF.

The chain employs TRBV4-2 and TRBJ1-2; TRBD1 might be the D (5 bases). CDR3 length: 18 residues. V was trimmed by 4 bases and J by 0 bases, leaving 21 bases between them. Germline V CDR1 and CDR2: LGHNA, YNFKEQ. The CDR3 nucleotides read TGTGCCAGCAGCCCAAGGGCCGGGGAGGGGCCCACTAACTATGGCTACACCTTC. The encoded protein is CASSPRAGEGPTNYGYTF.

About this clone: Without the conserved terminal phenylalanine or tryptophan, this CDR3 likely stems from a read error. The chain couples TRBV5-1 to TRBJ1-2; 8 bases map to TRBD1. CDR1 and CDR2 (germline): SGHRS, YFSETQ. With V trimmed by 0 bases and J by 5 bases, 3 bases remained unmatched. The CDR3 runs to 14 residues. DNA of the CDR3: TGCGCCAGCAGCTTGGCCGACAGGGGTTATGGCTACACCTCC. Its protein product is CASSLADRGYGYTS.

A single count supports this clone. DNA for the CDR3: TGCGCCAGCAGTTGGACAGGGTCCACAGATACGCAGTATTTT. Protein: CASSWTGSTDTQYF. The chain uses TRBV10-1 and TRBJ2-3; TRBD1 matches at 8 bases. CDR3 size: 14 residues. J was trimmed by 2 bases and V by 5 bases; bases with no gene match: 3. Looked up from germline, CDR1 is WNHNN and CDR2 is SYGVQD (reference sequence).

V is TRBV5-6 and J is TRBJ2-2; possibly TRBD1 for D (6 bases). This CDR3 is 17 amino acids long. Germline V gene lookup returns CDR1 SGHDT and CDR2 YYEEEE. Trimming removed 6 bases at V and 4 bases at J, with 22 bases between. The CDR3 reads CASIRTVPPKGTGELFF. The DNA of the CDR3 is TGTGCCAGCATCCGGACAGTCCCCCCCAAAGGCACCGGGGAGCTGTTTTTT.

By sample fraction, this clone is medium-sized. The gene calls are TRBV5-4 and TRBJ1-3, with D perhaps matching TRBD1 (6 bases). From germline, CDR1 is SGHNT and CDR2 YYREEE (reference sequence). The ends were cut back, 4 bases at V and 0 bases at J, with 23 bases in the middle. This CDR3 has 19 residues. The CDR3 coding sequence is TGTGCCAGCAGCCCCAGCCGGGACACCCCAACCCTCTCTGGAAACACCATATATTTT. Translating it yields CASSPSRDTPTLSGNTIYF.

The V call is TRBV28, the J call TRBJ1-1, with D uncertain. The CDR3 totals 15 residues. Between the trimmed V and J ends, which lost 5 bases and 4 bases, there was a span of 17 bases. CDR1 is MDHEN, CDR2 SYDVKM, per germline. CDR3 in DNA: TGTGCCAGCAGTGGGATGGACGGGAAGGGCACTGAAGCTTTCTTT. Translating it yields CASSGMDGKGTEAFF.

The J gene is TRBJ1-1, the V gene TRBV19, with D possibly being TRBD1 (5 bases). This CDR3 spans 15 amino acids. Germline loops: CDR1 LNHDA, CDR2 SQIVND (reference sequence). The V and J ends lost 6 bases and 1 base respectively, with 15 bases between them. The CDR3 DNA reads as TGTGCCAGTAGGTTAGTAGGGGAGGGGAACACTGAAGCTTTCTTT. It specifies CASRLVGEGNTEAFF.

This chain uses TRBV2 with TRBJ2-7; TRBD1 agrees at 7 bases. The ends lost 4 bases at V and 6 bases at J; junction bases unmatched: 9. CDR3 length: 14 amino acids. Germline lookup yields CDR1 SNHLY and CDR2 FYNNEI. The DNA of the CDR3 is TGTGCCAGCAGTGGGACAGGCGGCTTAGGCGAGCAGTACGTC. Translation gives CASSGTGGLGEQYV.

This clone has only a few counts. As DNA, the CDR3 is TGTGCCAGCAGCCGGGACAGGGACGAGCAGTACTTC. Residues: CASSRDRDEQYF. The V and J genes are TRBV11-2 and TRBJ2-7, with TRBD1 matching 9 bases. V shed 5 bases, J shed 5 bases, and the junction held 1 base outside the gene matches. The CDR3 loop spans 12 amino acids. CDR1 SGHAT and CDR2 FQNNGV come from the germline V gene.

In DNA form, the CDR3 reads TGTGCCAGCAGCTTAAAGGGTCGGGGACAGATAAGCGCAGATACGCAGTATTTT. Protein product: CASSLKGRGQISADTQYF. The chain is built from TRBV7-9 and TRBJ2-3; 7 bases align to TRBD1. Per the germline V gene, CDR1 is SEHNR and CDR2 is FQNEAQ (reference sequence). The CDR3 runs 18 residues. V was clipped by 2 bases and J by 4 bases; unmatched bases: 15.

This clone was observed a few times. The CDR3 is CASSPPNRGAYGYTF. In nucleotides, the CDR3 is TGTGCCAGCTCACCACCTAACAGGGGGGCCTATGGCTACACCTTC. This chain links TRBV18 with TRBJ1-2; 8 bases are shared with TRBD1. The CDR3 totals 15 residues. V gave up 0 bases and J gave up 4 bases; unmatched junction bases: 4. Germline V lookup: CDR1 KGHSH, CDR2 LQKENI.

The chain combines TRBV5-4 with TRBJ1-2, with TRBD1 identical over 12 bases. V shed 3 bases, J shed 8 bases, and the junction held 8 bases outside the gene matches. The CDR3 totals 15 residues. From germline, CDR1 is SGHNT and CDR2 YYREEE (reference sequence). CDR3 nucleotides: TGTGCCAGCAGCTGGCCGGGACAGGGGGCGCCGGGCTACACCTTC. It specifies CASSWPGQGAPGYTF.